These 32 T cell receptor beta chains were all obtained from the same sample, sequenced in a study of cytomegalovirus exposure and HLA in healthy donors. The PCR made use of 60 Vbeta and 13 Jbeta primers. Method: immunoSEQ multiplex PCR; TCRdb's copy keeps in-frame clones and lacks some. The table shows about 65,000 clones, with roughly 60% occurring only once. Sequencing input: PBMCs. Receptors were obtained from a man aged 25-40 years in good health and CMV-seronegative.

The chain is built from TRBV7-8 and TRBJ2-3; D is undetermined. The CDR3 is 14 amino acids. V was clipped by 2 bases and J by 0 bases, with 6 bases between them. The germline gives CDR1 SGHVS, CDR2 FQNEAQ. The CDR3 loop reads CASSLLRSTDTQYF. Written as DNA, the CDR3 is TGTGCCAGCAGCTTATTGCGGAGCACAGATACGCAGTATTTT.

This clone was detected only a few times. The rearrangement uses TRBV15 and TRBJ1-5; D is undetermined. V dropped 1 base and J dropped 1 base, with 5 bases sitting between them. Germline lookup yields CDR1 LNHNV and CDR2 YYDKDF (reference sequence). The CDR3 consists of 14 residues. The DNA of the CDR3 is TGTGCCACCAGCAGAGCCGGGAGCAATCAGCCCCAGCATTTT. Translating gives CATSRAGSNQPQHF.

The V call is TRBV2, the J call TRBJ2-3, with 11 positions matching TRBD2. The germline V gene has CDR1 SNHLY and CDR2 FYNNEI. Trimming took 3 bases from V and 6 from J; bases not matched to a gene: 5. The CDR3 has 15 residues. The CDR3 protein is CASSDWVAGGDTQYF. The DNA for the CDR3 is TGTGCCAGCAGTGATTGGGTAGCGGGGGGGGATACGCAGTATTTT.

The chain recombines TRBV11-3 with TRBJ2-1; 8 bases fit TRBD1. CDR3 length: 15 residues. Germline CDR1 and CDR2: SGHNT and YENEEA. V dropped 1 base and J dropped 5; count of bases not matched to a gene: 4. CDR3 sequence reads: CASSLGGTGNNEQFF. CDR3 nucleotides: TGTGCCAGCAGCTTAGGCGGGACAGGAAACAATGAGCAGTTCTTC.

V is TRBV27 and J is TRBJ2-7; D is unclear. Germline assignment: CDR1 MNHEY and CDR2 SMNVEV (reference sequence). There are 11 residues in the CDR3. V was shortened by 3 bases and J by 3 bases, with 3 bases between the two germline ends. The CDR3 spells CASSFNYEQYF. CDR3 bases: TGTGCCAGCAGTTTTAACTACGAGCAGTACTTC.

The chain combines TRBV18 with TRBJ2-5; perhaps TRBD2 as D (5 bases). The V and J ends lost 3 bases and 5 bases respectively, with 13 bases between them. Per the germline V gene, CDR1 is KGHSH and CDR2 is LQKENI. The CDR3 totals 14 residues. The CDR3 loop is CASSPGILGETQYF. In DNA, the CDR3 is TGTGCCAGCTCACCCGGGATTCTCGGGGAGACCCAGTACTTC.

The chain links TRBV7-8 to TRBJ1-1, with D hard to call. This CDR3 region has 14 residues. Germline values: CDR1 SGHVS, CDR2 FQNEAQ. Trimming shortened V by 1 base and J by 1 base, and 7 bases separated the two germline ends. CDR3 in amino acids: CASSLEVENTEAFF. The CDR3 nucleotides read TGTGCCAGCAGCTTAGAAGTAGAGAACACTGAAGCTTTCTTT.

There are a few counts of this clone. Here the CDR3 reads CASSLSPGRGAFF. CDR3 DNA sequence: TGTGCCAGCAGTTTATCTCCGGGACGGGGGGCTTTCTTT. The V and J genes are TRBV27 and TRBJ1-1, with a weak D call TRBD1 (5 bases). This CDR3 spans 13 amino acids. Trimming took 0 bases from V and 11 from J, leaving 13 bases between them. Germline V lookup: CDR1 MNHEY, CDR2 SMNVEV (reference sequence).

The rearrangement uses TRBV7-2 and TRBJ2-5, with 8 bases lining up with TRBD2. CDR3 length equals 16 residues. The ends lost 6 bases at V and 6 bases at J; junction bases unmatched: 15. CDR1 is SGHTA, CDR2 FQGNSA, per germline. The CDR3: CASRAGGPKSPKTQYF. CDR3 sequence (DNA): TGTGCCAGCAGGGCGGGGGGCCCCAAATCGCCCAAGACCCAGTACTTC.

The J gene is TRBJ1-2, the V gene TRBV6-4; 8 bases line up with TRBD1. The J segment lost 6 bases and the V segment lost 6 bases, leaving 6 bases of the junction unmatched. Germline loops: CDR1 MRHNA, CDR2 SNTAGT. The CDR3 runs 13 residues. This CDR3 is CASRDRAGNGYTF. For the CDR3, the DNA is TGTGCCAGCAGGGACAGGGCGGGGAATGGCTACACCTTC.

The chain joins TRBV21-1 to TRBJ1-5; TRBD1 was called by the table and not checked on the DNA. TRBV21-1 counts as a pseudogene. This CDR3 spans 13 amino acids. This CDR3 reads CASLTGRNQPQHF. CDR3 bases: TGTGCCAGTTTGACAGGACGCAATCAGCCCCAGCATTTT.

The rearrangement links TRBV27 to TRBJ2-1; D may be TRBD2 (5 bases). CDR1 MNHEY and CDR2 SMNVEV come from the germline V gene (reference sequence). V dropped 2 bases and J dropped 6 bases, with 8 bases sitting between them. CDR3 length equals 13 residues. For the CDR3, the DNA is TGTGCCAGCAGTTTAGGTGGAGGCAATGAGCAGTTCTTC. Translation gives CASSLGGGNEQFF.

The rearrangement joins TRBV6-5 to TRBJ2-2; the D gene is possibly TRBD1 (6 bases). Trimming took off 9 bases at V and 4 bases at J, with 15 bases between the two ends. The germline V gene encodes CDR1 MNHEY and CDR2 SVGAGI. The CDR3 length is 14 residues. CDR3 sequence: CASRQEVTTGELFF. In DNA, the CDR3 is TGTGCCAGTCGACAGGAGGTCACCACCGGGGAGCTGTTTTTT.

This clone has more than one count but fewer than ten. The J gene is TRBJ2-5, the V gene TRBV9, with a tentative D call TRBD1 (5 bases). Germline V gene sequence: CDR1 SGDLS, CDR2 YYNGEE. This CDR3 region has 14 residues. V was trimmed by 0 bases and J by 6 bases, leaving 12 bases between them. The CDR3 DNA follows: TGTGCCAGCAGCGTAGAGGCAGGGCGACAGACCCAGTACTTC. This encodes CASSVEAGRQTQYF.

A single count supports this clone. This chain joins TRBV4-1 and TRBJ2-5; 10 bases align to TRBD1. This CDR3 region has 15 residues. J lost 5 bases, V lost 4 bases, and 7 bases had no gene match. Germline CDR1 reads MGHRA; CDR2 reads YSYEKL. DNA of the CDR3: TGCGCCAGCAGCCCGATGACAGGGGGCGATGAGACCCAGTACTTC. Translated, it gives CASSPMTGGDETQYF.

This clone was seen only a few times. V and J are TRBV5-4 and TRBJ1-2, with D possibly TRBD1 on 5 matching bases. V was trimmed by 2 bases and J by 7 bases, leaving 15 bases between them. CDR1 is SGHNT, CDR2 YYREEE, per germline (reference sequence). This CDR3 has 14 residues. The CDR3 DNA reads TGTGCCAGCAGCTTAGTAACAGGCTCGGGTGGCTACACCTTC. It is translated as CASSLVTGSGGYTF.

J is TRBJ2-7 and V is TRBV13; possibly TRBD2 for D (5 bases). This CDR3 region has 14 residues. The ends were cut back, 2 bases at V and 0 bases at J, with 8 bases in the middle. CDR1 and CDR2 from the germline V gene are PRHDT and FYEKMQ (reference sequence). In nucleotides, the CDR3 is TGTGCCAGCAGCTTACCGACTAACTCCTACGAGCAGTACTTC. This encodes CASSLPTNSYEQYF.

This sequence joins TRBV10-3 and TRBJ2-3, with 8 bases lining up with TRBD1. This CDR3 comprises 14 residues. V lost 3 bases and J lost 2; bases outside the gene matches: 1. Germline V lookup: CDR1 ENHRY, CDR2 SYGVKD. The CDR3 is CAISDRGLTDTQYF. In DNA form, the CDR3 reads TGTGCCATCAGTGACAGGGGGCTCACAGATACGCAGTATTTT.

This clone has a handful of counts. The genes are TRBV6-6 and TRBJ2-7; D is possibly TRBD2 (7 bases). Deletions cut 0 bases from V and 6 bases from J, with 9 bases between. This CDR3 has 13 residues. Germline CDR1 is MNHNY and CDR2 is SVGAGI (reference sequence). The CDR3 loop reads CASSYSGGLEQYF. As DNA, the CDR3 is TGTGCCAGCAGTTACTCGGGGGGGCTCGAGCAGTACTTC.

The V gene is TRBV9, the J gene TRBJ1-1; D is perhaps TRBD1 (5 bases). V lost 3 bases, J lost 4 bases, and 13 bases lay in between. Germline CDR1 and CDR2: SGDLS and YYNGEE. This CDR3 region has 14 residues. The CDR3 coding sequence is TGTGCCAGCAGCGGCCGGCAGGGCGGCACTGAAGCTTTCTTT. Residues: CASSGRQGGTEAFF.

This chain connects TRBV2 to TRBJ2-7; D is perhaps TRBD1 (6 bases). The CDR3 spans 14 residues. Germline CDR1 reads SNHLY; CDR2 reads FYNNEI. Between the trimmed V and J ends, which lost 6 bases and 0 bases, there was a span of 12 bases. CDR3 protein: CASRSQGSSYEQYF. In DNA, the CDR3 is TGTGCCAGCAGAAGTCAGGGGAGCTCCTACGAGCAGTACTTC.

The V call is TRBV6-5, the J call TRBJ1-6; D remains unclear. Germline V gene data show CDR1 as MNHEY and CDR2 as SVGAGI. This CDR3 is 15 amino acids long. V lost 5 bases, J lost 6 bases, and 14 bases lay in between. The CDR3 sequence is CASSLMRLGNSPLHF. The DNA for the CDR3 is TGTGCCAGCAGTCTAATGAGGCTAGGTAATTCACCCCTCCACTTT.

CDR3 bases: TGTGCCAGCAGCCTACGGACTAGCTTTGACTCCTACGAGCAGTACTTC. Protein sequence: CASSLRTSFDSYEQYF. The chain couples TRBV4-2 to TRBJ2-5; TRBD2 agrees at 8 bases. The tail of the sequence fits TRBJ2-7 better, so the J call may be wrong. The CDR3 runs 16 residues. Germline assignment: CDR1 LGHNA and CDR2 YNFKEQ.

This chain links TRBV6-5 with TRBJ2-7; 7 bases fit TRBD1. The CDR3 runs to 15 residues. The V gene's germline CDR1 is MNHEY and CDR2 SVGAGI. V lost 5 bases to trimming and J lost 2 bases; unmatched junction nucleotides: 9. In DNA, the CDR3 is TGTGCCAGCAGTCCCGGGACAGCGAGACCCTACGAGCAGTACTTC. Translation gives CASSPGTARPYEQYF.

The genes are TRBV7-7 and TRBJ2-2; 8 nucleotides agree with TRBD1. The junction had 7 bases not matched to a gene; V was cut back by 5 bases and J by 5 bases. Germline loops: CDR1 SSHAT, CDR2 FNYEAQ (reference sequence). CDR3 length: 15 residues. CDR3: CASSPGRGRTGELFF. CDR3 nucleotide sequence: TGTGCCAGCAGCCCCGGCAGGGGGCGAACCGGGGAGCTGTTTTTT. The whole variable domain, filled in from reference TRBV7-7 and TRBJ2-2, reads GAGVSQSPRYKVTKRGQDVTLRCDPISSHATLYWYQQALGQGPEFLTYFNYEAQPDKSGLPSDRFSAERPEGSISTLTIQRTEQRDSAMYRCASSPGRGRTGELFFGEGSRLTVL.

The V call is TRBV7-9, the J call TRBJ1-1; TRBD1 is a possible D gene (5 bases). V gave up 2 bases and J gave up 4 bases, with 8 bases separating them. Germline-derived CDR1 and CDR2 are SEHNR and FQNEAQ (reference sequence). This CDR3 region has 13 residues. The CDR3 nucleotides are TGTGCCAGCAGCTTAACGGGGGGCACTGAAGCTTTCTTT. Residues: CASSLTGGTEAFF.

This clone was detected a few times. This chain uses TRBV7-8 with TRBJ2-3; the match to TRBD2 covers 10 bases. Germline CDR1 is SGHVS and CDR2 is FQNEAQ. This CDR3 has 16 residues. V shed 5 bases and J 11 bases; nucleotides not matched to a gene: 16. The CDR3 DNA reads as TGTGCCAGCAGCGCGAACTTAGCGGGGGGCCCCGTGGGGCAGTATTTT. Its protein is CASSANLAGGPVGQYF.

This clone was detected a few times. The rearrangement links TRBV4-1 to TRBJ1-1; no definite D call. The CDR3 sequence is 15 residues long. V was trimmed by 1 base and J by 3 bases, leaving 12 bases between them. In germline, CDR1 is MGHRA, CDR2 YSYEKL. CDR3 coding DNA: TGCGCCAGCAGCCAAGGGACCCGAGGGTACACTGAAGCTTTCTTT. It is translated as CASSQGTRGYTEAFF.

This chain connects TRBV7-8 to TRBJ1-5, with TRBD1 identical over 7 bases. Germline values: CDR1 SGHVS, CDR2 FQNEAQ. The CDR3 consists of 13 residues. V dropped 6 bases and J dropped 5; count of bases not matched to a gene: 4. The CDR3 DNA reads TGTGCCAGCAGTCAAACAGGGGATCAGCCCCAGCATTTT. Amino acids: CASSQTGDQPQHF.

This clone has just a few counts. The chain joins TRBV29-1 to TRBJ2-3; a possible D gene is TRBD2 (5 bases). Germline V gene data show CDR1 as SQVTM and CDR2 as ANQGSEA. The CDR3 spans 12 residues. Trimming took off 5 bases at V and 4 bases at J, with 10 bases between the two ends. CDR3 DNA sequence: TGCAGCGTTTGGGAGTCGGCAGATACGCAGTATTTT. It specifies CSVWESADTQYF.

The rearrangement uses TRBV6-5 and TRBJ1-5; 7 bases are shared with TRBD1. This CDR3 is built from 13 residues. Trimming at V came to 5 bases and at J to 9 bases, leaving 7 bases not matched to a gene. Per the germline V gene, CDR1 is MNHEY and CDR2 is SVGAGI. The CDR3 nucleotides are TGTGCCAGCAGTACCCGACAGGGCGCGCCCCAGCATTTT. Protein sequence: CASSTRQGAPQHF.

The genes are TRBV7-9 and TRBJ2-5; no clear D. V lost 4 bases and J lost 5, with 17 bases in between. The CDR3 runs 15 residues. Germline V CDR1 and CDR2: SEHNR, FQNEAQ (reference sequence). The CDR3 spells CASSSVAGSGETQYF. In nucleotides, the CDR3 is TGTGCCAGCAGCTCCGTGGCCGGTTCGGGTGAGACCCAGTACTTC.